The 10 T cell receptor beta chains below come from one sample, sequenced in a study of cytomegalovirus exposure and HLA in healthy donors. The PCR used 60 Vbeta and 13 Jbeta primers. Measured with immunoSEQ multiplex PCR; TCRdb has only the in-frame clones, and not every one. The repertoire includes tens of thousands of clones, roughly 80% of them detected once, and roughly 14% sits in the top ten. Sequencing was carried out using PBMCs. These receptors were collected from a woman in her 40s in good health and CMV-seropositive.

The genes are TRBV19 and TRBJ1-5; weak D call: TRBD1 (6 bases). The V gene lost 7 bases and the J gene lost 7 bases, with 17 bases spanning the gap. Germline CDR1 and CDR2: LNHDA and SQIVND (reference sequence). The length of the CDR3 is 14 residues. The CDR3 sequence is CASNPGAGTQPQHF. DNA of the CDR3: TGTGCCAGTAACCCCGGGGCAGGGACACAGCCCCAGCATTTT.

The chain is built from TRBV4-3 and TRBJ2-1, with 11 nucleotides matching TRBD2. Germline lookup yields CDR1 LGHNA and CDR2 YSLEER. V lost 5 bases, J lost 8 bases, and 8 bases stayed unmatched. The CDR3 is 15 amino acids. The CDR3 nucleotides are TGCGCCAGCAGCTTGCAACTAGCGGGAGTGTATGAGCAGTTCTTC. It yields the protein CASSLQLAGVYEQFF.

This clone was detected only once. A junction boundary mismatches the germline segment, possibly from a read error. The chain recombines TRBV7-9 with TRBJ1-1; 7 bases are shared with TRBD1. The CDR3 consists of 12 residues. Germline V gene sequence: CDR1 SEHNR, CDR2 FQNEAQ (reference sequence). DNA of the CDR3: TGTTCCAGCAGCTTAGTTACAGGGGAGGCTTTCTTT. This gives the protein CSSSLVTGEAFF.

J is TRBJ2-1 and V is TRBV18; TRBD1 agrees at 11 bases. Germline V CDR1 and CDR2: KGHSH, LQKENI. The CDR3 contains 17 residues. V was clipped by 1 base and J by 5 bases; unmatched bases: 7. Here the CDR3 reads CASSPLNPGQGDNEQFF. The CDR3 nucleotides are TGTGCCAGCTCACCACTTAATCCGGGACAGGGGGACAATGAGCAGTTCTTC.

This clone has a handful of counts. The CDR3 nucleotides read TGTGCCAGCAGCTTGGTGGAGGGGGCGACTAATGAAAAACTGTTTTTT. Protein: CASSLVEGATNEKLFF. The chain has TRBV5-5 and TRBJ1-4; 7 bases are a match to TRBD1. The V gene end was trimmed by 0 bases and the J gene end by 2 bases; junction bases not matched to a gene: 4. The germline V gene encodes CDR1 SGHKS and CDR2 YYEKEE (reference sequence). This CDR3 is built from 16 residues.

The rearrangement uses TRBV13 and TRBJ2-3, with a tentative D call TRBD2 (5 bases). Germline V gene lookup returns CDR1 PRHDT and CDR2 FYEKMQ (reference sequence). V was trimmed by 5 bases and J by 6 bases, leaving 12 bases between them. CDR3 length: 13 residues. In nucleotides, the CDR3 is TGTGCCAGCAGCCTAAAGAGGGTTGATACGCAGTATTTT. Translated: CASSLKRVDTQYF.

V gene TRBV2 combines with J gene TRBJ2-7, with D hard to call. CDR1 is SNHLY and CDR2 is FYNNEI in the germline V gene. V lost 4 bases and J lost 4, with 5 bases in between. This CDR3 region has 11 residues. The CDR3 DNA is TGTGCCAGCAGTGCGCAGTACGAGCAGTACTTC. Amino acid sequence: CASSAQYEQYF. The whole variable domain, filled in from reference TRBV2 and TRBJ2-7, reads EPEVTQTPSHQVTQMGQEVILRCVPISNHLYFYWYRQILGQKVEFLVSFYNNEISEKSEIFDDQFSVERPDGSNFTLKIRSTKLEDSAMYFCASSAQYEQYFGPGTRLTVT.

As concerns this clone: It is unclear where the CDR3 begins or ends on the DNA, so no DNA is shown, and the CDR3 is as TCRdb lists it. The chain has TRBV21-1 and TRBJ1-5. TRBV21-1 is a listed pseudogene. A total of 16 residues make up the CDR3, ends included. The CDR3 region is CASSKRVGLGNQPQHF.

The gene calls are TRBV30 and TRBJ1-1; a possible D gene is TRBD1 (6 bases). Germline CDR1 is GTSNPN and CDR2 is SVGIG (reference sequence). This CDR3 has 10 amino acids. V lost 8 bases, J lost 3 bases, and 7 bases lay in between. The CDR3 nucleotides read TGTGCCCGACAGGACACTGAAGCTTTCTTT. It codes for CARQDTEAFF.

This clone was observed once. Here the CDR3 DNA reads TGCAGCGTTGAAAAACAGGGGGTAGGTGGCTACACCTTC. Its protein is CSVEKQGVGGYTF. V is TRBV29-1 and J is TRBJ1-2; 8 bases fit TRBD1. The J segment lost 7 bases and the V segment lost 2 bases, leaving 6 bases of the junction unmatched. CDR3 size: 13 residues. Germline V gene data show CDR1 as SQVTM and CDR2 as ANQGSEA.